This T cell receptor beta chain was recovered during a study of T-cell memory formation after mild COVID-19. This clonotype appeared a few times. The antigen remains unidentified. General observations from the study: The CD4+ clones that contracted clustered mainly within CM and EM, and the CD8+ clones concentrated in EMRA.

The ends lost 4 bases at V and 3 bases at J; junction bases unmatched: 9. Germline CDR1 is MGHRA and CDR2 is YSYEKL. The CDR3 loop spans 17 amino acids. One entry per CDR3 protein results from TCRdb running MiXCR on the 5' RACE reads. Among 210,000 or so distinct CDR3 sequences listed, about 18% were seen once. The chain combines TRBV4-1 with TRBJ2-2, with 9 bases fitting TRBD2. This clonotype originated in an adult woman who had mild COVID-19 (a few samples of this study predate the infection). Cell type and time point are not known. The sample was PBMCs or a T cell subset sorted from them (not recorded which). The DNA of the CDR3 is TGCGCCAGCAGCCGAAGGGTAGCGGGGGATGACACCGGGGAGCTGTTTTTT. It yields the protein CASSRRVAGDDTGELFF.